This TCR beta chain was observed in a study of monozygotic twins with inflammatory bowel disease. Study-level findings and limits: Among the T cells, different subtypes could not be distinguished. IBD patients carried less diverse TCRbeta repertoires (inverse Simpson) than healthy co-twins.

As to this clonotype: Its antigen is currently unknown.

TCRalpha and TCRbeta cDNA was put through two nested PCRs of approximately 17 and 9 cycles. After re-calling the 5' RACE reads, TCRdb lists one entry per CDR3 protein, DNA absent. The data include some 330,000 distinct CDR3 sequences; the top ten clones carry 5.6%. There are 15 residues in the CDR3. CDR1 is LGHNA and CDR2 is YSLEER in the germline V gene. What was sequenced was blood. The sequence derives from a human donor with ulcerative colitis or Crohn's disease, or a healthy co-twin of an affected twin (not recorded which). V and J are TRBV4-3 and TRBJ2-1. The CDR3 loop reads CASTPTLSSYNEQFF.